This T cell receptor (beta chain) was profiled in a study of control samples from healthy donors and cancer patients. Trimming took 4 bases from V and 2 from J; bases not matched to a gene: 2. The germline gives CDR1 SGDLS, CDR2 YYNGEE. This CDR3 is built from 14 residues. The protocol was immunoSEQ multiplex PCR, while the TCRdb copy is restricted to in-frame clones and leaves out a portion. The repertoire consists of under 75,000 clones, with 65% to 90% occurring once and the leading ten covering roughly 6%. The TCR sequence derives from a man in his forties or fifties in good health. This chain connects TRBV9 to TRBJ1-5, with TRBD1 matching 8 bases. The sequenced sample consisted of blood. For the CDR3, the DNA is TGTGCCAGCAGCTCGACAGGGGGCAATCAGCCCCAGCATTTT. Translation gives CASSSTGGNQPQHF.